This TCR beta chain derives from a study of cytomegalovirus exposure and HLA in healthy donors (dated by TCRdb to about 2017). A note on the overall study: An earlier analysis of approximately 640 of the donors reported 276 Gb of sequence data and 117 million unique TCR beta sequences from roughly 200 million T cells. About 330 gigabases of sequencing data and tens of millions of unique TCR sequences made up an early release that covered several hundred HLA-typed donors. Of the roughly 420 genotyped donors, less than 85% were placed in the genetic ancestry cluster associated with self-reported Caucasian donors. The study aimed to test whether signatures of past pathogen exposure could be identified by cataloging public T cell receptors. Using immunosequencing, the study profiled T cell repertoires from 550 to 750 subjects and related those repertoires to cytomegalovirus serostatus. In addition to the first cohort of 500 to 850 subjects, a separate validation cohort of 130 or so different subjects was used. High-throughput TCR immunosequencing, statistical association of individual TCRs with disease status, and machine learning were combined to predict cytomegalovirus infection status. To study patterns of TCR occurrence, a later analysis re-analyzed previously published TCR beta repertoires from around 700 donors and added high-resolution HLA genotyping. The later analysis used no new phenotypic data to find candidate immune exposures, relying instead on TCR beta sequences and their occurrence across donors. In an earlier analysis of roughly 580 of the donors, high-throughput TCR beta sequencing was used to judge whether each TCR beta V gene segment behaved as functional or pseudogenic. Donor age, sex, ethnicity and CMV serostatus were compiled together with the repertoire data. Genome-wide SNP genotypes for about three fifths of the roughly 670 donors were used in a later genetic analysis, which treated that subset as a discovery cohort. All discovery cohort repertoires had been generated using a single sequencing platform. HLA typing covered class I and class II loci at four-digit resolution. Typing coverage differed by locus: A, B, C, DRB1 and DQB1 were typed in roughly 620-640 donors, DQA1 in 500 to 550, DPA1 in some 600, and DPB1 in roughly 470. About 5 DR-DQ haplotypes were handled as single units for association and clustering, since linkage in the cohort was strong. Across 300 to 400 genotyped donors of the cohort, an average of roughly 230,000 unique TCR beta nucleotide sequences per donor were sequenced, and around 19% of those sequences were non-productive. Overall study outcomes, separate from this receptor: The sequencing pipeline was judged likely to have produced a cluster of highly shared sequence variants as a technical artifact. Immune exposure information for the cohort was limited to CMV serostatus. Sequencing depth was assumed to be roughly uniform across donors in the presence/absence analyses, though that assumption may not hold. Because the 87-base-pair reads could not distinguish some IMGT-functional V segments, including TRBV6-2 and TRBV6-3, those segments were excluded. Most TCR sequences were observed very rarely across donors, whereas some public TCRs were present in many individuals. Compared with the approximately 670-donor mean, donors in an Asian-associated ancestry cluster had fewer N-insertions in productive TCRs, according to a later genetic analysis. The authors suggested that the approach could potentially be extended to other disease states and immunological phenotypes. A later genetic analysis associated a missense DCLRE1C variant with V-gene and J-gene trimming of TCR beta chains, and an independent cohort replicated the association. In vitro tests confirmed that a few of the cytomegalovirus-associated TCR beta chains recognize cytomegalovirus antigens. Because HLA typing was missing for some donors at each locus, association tests included only the typed subset. In the study, 150 to 200 TCR beta chains were listed as associated with cytomegalovirus. At a false discovery rate of 0.05, a later analysis linked around 15,000 TCR beta sequences to specific HLA alleles. In a later analysis, most CMV-associated TCR beta chains were found to appear HLA-restricted, with HLA associations seemingly driven largely by CMV exposure. A later analysis found that HLA-associated TCR beta chains were more clonally expanded and had lower generation probabilities than equally common non-associated chains. In a later analysis, the rate of TCR association differed among HLA loci, with DRB1 alleles having the most associated TCRs and HLA-C alleles having the fewest. About 17 rarely observed V segments, including chromosome 9 orphons, were excluded from the earlier analysis of about 610 of the donors because counts were too low. A later analysis reported that several top co-occurrence clusters appeared linked to parvovirus B19, influenza, CMV and Epstein-Barr virus. A further reported finding was that TCR beta sequences accurately predicted the HLA-A and HLA-B alleles for most subjects in the first cohort. Correlated functional status among segregating V segments might be attributable to linkage disequilibrium, but an unknown experimental factor could not be ruled out. In this cohort, only TCR beta chains were sequenced, and detectable features were limited by the absence of alpha or paired-chain data. An earlier analysis of several hundred of the donors showed that most TCR beta V segments appeared in productive rearrangements either about 87% or about 30% of the time, which broadly matched IMGT annotations. When HLA alleles, especially DR and DQ, strongly co-occurred, TCR associations were difficult to assign to individual alleles. The classifier was reported to diagnose cytomegalovirus status with high specificity and sensitivity in both the original cohort and the validation cohort.

This clone was detected only once. Its antigen is unknown. Nothing much larger sits one base from this clone, and base qualities are not available. The library was obtained by the immunoSEQ multiplex PCR assay. For the multiplex PCR, a mixture combining 60 forward primers for TCR Vbeta segments and 13 reverse primers for TCR Jbeta segments was used. Amplification of the CDR3 region of rearranged TCR beta genes was performed with a multiplex PCR assay on genomic DNA. The amplified TCR beta libraries were sequenced on the Illumina HiSeq System as 87-base-pair reads. Under the source paper's analysis protocol: A later analysis counted approximately 76 million unique TCR beta chains across the 666 repertoires, and approximately 11 million of these chains were shared by at least two donors. Raw reads were error-corrected and collapsed into unique sequences with a nearest-neighbor algorithm that merged closely related sequences to remove PCR and sequencing errors. To assign V, D and J gene segments, CDR3 sequences were aligned to IMGT reference sequences. For a sequence to be retained, a match of at least six nucleotides to both a V gene segment and a J gene segment was required. A rearrangement was called productive if the CDR3 had no stop codons and remained in frame with V and J, and every other rearrangement was called non-productive. CDR3 was defined according to IMGT convention as the region running from the second conserved V-encoded cysteine to the conserved J-encoded phenylalanine. In an earlier analysis of 550 to 650 of the donors, sequences lacking an unambiguous match to a single V gene segment were excluded. An earlier analysis of fewer than 750 of the donors classified V segments as functional when productive rearrangements were above 56.7% and as segregating when the standard deviation between donors was above 5%. A statistical classification framework was developed to diagnose cytomegalovirus status using the catalog of TCR beta chain sequences. In a later analysis, V and J genes were assigned by comparing TCR nucleotide sequences against IMGT/GENE-DB human TR gene sequences. In a later analysis, CDR3 sequences and most-parsimonious VDJ recombination scenarios were assigned using the TCRdist pipeline. In a later analysis, each TCR beta chain was defined by its CDR3 amino acid sequence together with its V-gene family, and reads lacking a unique V-gene family were excluded. In a later analysis, 450 to 600 highly shared, low-generation-probability nucleotide sequences were removed to address suspected cross-contamination and a sequencing artifact. In a later analysis, a clonal expansion index was calculated for each public chain from normalized within-repertoire ranks of inferred template counts. In a later analysis, generation probabilities were computed with a VDJ recombination model fitted to out-of-frame rearrangements, and the resulting probabilities were checked against IGoR. A later analysis scored TCR-TCR, TCR-HLA and TCR-CMV co-occurrence with hypergeometric tests, applying a repertoire-size bias correction to TCR pairs. A later analysis estimated false discovery rates by permuting HLA or CMV assignments 20 times. In a later analysis, co-occurring TCRs were grouped using DBSCAN, with TCRdist sequence similarity added in when clustering inside HLA-allele-positive subsets. Repertoires with fewer than 30,000 or more than 120,000 public chains, plus five repertoires with anomalous nucleotide sharing, were excluded from co-occurrence clustering. TCRdb carries this immuneACCESS record with in-frame sequences only. Its versions omit some clonotypes, under half of them owing to an unresolved V gene in the studies checked, with the rest unexplained. That table supplies the V and J calls and clone size; D and trimming were determined from the DNA. The sample table contains 64,000 or so clones; only one count was recorded for approximately 70% of them. Less than 10% of the sample rests with the top ten.

In total, approximately 700 healthy bone marrow donors made up the cohort. Cohort members were all nominally healthy when sampled, although unrecorded immune exposures were likely present. The donor tested CMV seropositive and was one of the 289 seropositive cohort members. Each donor provided a peripheral blood sample, and peripheral blood mononuclear cells were used for TCR beta sequencing. The Qiagen DNeasy Blood Extraction Kit was used to extract genomic DNA from the blood cell samples. The germline V gene provides CDR1 SGHVS and CDR2 FQNEAQ. From cysteine to phenylalanine, the CDR3 is 16 amino acids long. Solely the CDR3 DNA is kept, with 48 bases framed from the first base. V is shortened by 5 bases, J by 0 bases, and the region joining them spans 14 bases.

The clonotype comes from a woman between 45 and 65 years old in good health and CMV-seropositive. The specimen was PBMCs. The chain is assembled from TRBV7-8 and TRBJ2-1; confidence is insufficient to name the D gene. The sequence in DNA is TGTGCCAGCAGCCCCACTCCGTCGGTCTCCTACAATGAGCAGTTCTTC. Its coded protein is CASSPTPSVSYNEQFF.